These T cell receptor beta chains were read from a single sample in a study of blood T cell repertoires in COVID-19. Produced via immunoSEQ multiplex PCR; TCRdb's table is partial and in-frame only. The profile shows about 400,000 clones, 88% of them singletons. The sequenced material came from PBMCs or T cells enriched from blood (not recorded which). These receptors were obtained from a middle-aged woman with acute COVID-19. Each CDR3 is given with its conserved first and last residue. Each record gives: clone size, J gene, V gene, D gene, CDR3 DNA, CDR3 protein. A D gene is named only where the DNA matches it firmly. Size is omitted from some rows. Given values are once, few, many or a class for expanded clones.

NA | TRBJ2-6 | TRBV6-1 | NA | TGTGCCAGCAGTGAATCAGGGATCGGTGGGGCCAACGTCCTGACTTTC | CASSESGIGGANVLTF
once | TRBJ1-2 | TRBV3-1/TRBV3-2 | TRBD1 | TGTGCCAGCACGGGACAGGGGGTCGGCTACACCTTC | CASTGQGVGYTF
once | TRBJ2-7 | TRBV27 | TRBD1 | TGTGCCAGCAGTTTAATAGGGGGCTCGTACGAGCAGTACTTC | CASSLIGGSYEQYF
NA | TRBJ2-5 | TRBV5-1 | TRBD1 | TGCGCCAGCAGTACGGGACAGGGAAAGGAGACCCAGTACTTC | CASSTGQGKETQYF
NA | TRBJ1-1 | TRBV9 | NA | TGTGCCAGCAGCGTAGGGCAGGGGATGAACACTGAAGCTTTCTTT | CASSVGQGMNTEAFF
NA | TRBJ1-3 | TRBV5-1 | NA | TGCGCCAGCAGCTCGGACTACCAAAGCTCTGGAAACACCATATATTTT | CASSSDYQSSGNTIYF
NA | TRBJ2-3 | TRBV6-5 | NA | TGTGCCAGCAGTTACTCATGGGGAGGCACAGATACGCAGTATTTT | CASSYSWGGTDTQYF
NA | TRBJ1-2 | TRBV19 | NA | TGTGCCAGTAGCCGGGGTGCAGGGGCTAACTATGGCTACACCTTC | CASSRGAGANYGYTF
NA | TRBJ2-3 | TRBV20-1 | TRBD2 | TGCAGTGCTAGTTCAGGACTAGCGGGGGATCGCACAGATACGCAGTATTTT | CSASSGLAGDRTDTQYF
many | TRBJ1-1 | TRBV27 | NA | TGTGCCAGCAGTTTACAGGGAATGAACACTGAAGCTTTCTTT | CASSLQGMNTEAFF
NA | TRBJ2-5 | TRBV20-1 | NA | TGCAGTGCTAGTCCTAACAGTCAAGAGACCCAGTACTTC | CSASPNSQETQYF
NA | TRBJ1-5 | TRBV7-2 | NA | TGTGCCAGCAGCTTAGGGACAGTTTATAGCAATCAGCCCCAGCATTTT | CASSLGTVYSNQPQHF
NA | TRBJ2-3 | TRBV5-5 | TRBD1 | TGTGCCAGCAGGCTAGGGACAGGGGCTTCAGATACGCAGTATTTT | CASRLGTGASDTQYF
NA | TRBJ2-7 | TRBV29-1 | NA | TGCAGCGTTGGGTCCGGCTCCTACGAGCAGTACTTC | CSVGSGSYEQYF
once | TRBJ2-1 | TRBV5-1 | TRBD2 | TGCGCCAGCAGCTTCCTAGCGGGGGAAACCTACAATGAGCAGTTCTTC | CASSFLAGETYNEQFF
NA | TRBJ2-7 | TRBV19 | NA | TGTGCCAGTAGTGAACAGGCCTCCTACGAGCAGTACTTC | CASSEQASYEQYF
few | TRBJ1-1 | TRBV6-1 | NA | TGTGCCAGCAGTGAAGATGGACAGTCCGAAGCTTTCTTT | CASSEDGQSEAFF
NA | TRBJ1-2 | TRBV30 | TRBD1 | TGTGCCTGGACTAGCAGGGGGGCATATGGCTACACCTTC | CAWTSRGAYGYTF
NA | TRBJ2-3 | TRBV3-1/TRBV3-2 | TRBD2 | TGTGCCAGCAGTCCGGGGGGGATGGGCACAGATACGCAGTATTTT | CASSPGGMGTDTQYF
NA | TRBJ1-4 | TRBV15 | NA | TGTGCCTTTATGCGAACAGGGAAACTTGCAACTAATGAAAAACTGTTTTTT | CAFMRTGKLATNEKLFF
NA | TRBJ2-1 | TRBV5-1 | TRBD1 | TGCGCCAGCAGCTTAAGGACAGGGAAGGCCAATGAGCAGTTCTTC | CASSLRTGKANEQFF
NA | TRBJ1-6 | TRBV19 | TRBD1 | TGTGCCAGTAGTACCCGGGACAGCCCAAATTCACCCCTCCACTTT | CASSTRDSPNSPLHF
once | TRBJ2-2 | TRBV13 | TRBD1 | TGTGCCAGCAGACAGGGGGCGAACACCGGGGAGCTGTTTTTT | CASRQGANTGELFF
NA | TRBJ2-1 | TRBV5-1 | TRBD2 | TGCGCCAGCAGCCCAGAAAGCGGGGGCCCCTACAATGAGCAGTTCTTC | CASSPESGGPYNEQFF
NA | TRBJ2-7 | TRBV5-4 | TRBD2 | TGTGCCAGCAGCGCCGCCCTCGGGACTAGCGGGGGGCCGTACTTC | CASSAALGTSGGPYF
few | TRBJ1-2 | TRBV25-1 | TRBD1 | TGTGCCAGCAGAGAGACAGGGGATTCCTATGGCTACACCTTC | CASRETGDSYGYTF
NA | TRBJ1-1 | TRBV2 | TRBD1 | TGTGCCAGCAGTGAGGCCGGGACAGTTAACACTGAAGCTTTCTTT | CASSEAGTVNTEAFF
once | TRBJ2-2 | TRBV19 | NA | TGTGCCAGTAGTTTGGGCTCTTACACCGGGGAGCTGTTTTTT | CASSLGSYTGELFF
NA | TRBJ1-3 | TRBV5-6 | NA | TGTGCCAGCAGCGCCCCCCCTGGGGGACAAAACACCATATATTTT | CASSAPPGGQNTIYF
NA | TRBJ1-2 | TRBV5-4 | NA | TGTGCCAGCAGCTTGTCGGGGGGACGTAACTATGGCTACACCTTC | CASSLSGGRNYGYTF
NA | TRBJ2-5 | TRBV9 | TRBD1 | TGTGCCAGCAGCCTTCCCGGGACAGGCCTAGAGACCCAGTACTTC | CASSLPGTGLETQYF
NA | TRBJ2-3 | TRBV5-5 | NA | TGTGCCAGCAGCTCTCAGGGGTCGGCTAGAGCAGATACGCAGTATTTT | CASSSQGSARADTQYF
NA | TRBJ2-7 | TRBV12-3/TRBV12-4 | NA | TGTGCCAGCAGCTATCATTACGAGCAGTACTTC | CASSYHYEQYF
NA | TRBJ2-1 | TRBV7-9 | TRBD1 | TGTGCCAGCAGCTTAGTTACAGGGGGTTTCTACAATGAGCAGTTCTTC | CASSLVTGGFYNEQFF
NA | TRBJ2-7 | TRBV5-1 | TRBD2 | TGCGCCAGCAGCTTGGGGCCTAGCGGGGGGTCAACTACGCACTACGAGCAGTACTTC | CASSLGPSGGSTTHYEQYF
once | TRBJ2-7 | TRBV5-1 | TRBD1 | TGCGCCAGCAGCTTGAGACAGGGCCAACCCTACGAGCAGTACTTC | CASSLRQGQPYEQYF
NA | TRBJ2-3 | TRBV30 | TRBD1 | TGTGCCTGGAGTGTAGGACAGGCCCGCACAGATACGCAGTATTTT | CAWSVGQARTDTQYF
NA | TRBJ1-1 | TRBV5-1 | TRBD1 | TGCGCCAGCAGCGTACCGACAGGGGCGGCTGAAGCTTTCTTT | CASSVPTGAAEAFF
once | TRBJ2-6 | TRBV12-5 | TRBD1 | TGTGCTAGTGGTTTGGTTTTCTCGGTCGGACAGGGGGCATATGGGGCCAACGTCCTGACTTTC | CASGLVFSVGQGAYGANVLTF